The present entry profiles one T cell receptor beta chain with its context. This sample is part of a study of blood T cell repertoires in COVID-19. Study details: Sites across the United States, Italy and Spain contributed samples from acute and convalescent COVID-19. PBMCs, B-cell-depleted T cells, or T cells provided the cDNA or gDNA that made up the material.

Measured with immunoSEQ multiplex PCR; TCRdb has only the in-frame clones, and not every one. The table lists about 150,000 clones, 87% of them singletons. With 0 bases removed from V and 0 bases from J, the gap between germline ends came to 9 bases. The CDR3 length is 15 residues. Germline CDR1 is SGHKS and CDR2 is YYEKEE (reference sequence). V gene TRBV5-5 combines with J gene TRBJ1-1; D is perhaps TRBD1 (5 bases). Sequenced sample: peripheral blood. This sequence originates from an elderly man with acute or convalescent COVID-19. CDR3 loop: CASSLVGGVNTEAFF. CDR3 bases: TGTGCCAGCAGCTTGGTGGGGGGAGTGAACACTGAAGCTTTCTTT.